Listed below are T cell receptor beta chains from one sample, sequenced in a study of pediatric ulcerative colitis. Sequencing used immunoSEQ multiplex PCR; TCRdb keeps in-frame clones, though not all of them. The sample has over 45,000 clones, over 70% seen once. The sample comprised gut tissue. These receptors all come from a girl aged 5 to 17 with moderate ulcerative colitis. CDR3s include the opening cysteine and the closing phenylalanine or tryptophan. Fields, in order: D gene, clone size, J gene, V gene, CDR3 DNA, CDR3 protein. D genes are given only for firm matches. A row's size may be missing; if present it is once, few, many or a size class.

d_gene: TRBD1
abundance: NA
j_gene: TRBJ2-1
v_gene: TRBV7-2
CDR3nt: TGTGCCAGCAGCTTACAGGGGGCGAGGAATGAGCAGTTCTTC
CDR3aa: CASSLQGARNEQFF

d_gene: NA
abundance: NA
j_gene: TRBJ2-7
v_gene: TRBV28
CDR3nt: TGTGCCACTCACCGGAGGGGAGGACGATCCTACGAGCAGTACTTC
CDR3aa: CATHRRGGRSYEQYF

d_gene: TRBD2
abundance: few
j_gene: TRBJ2-5
v_gene: TRBV7-2
CDR3nt: TGTGCCAGCAGCTTAGGGGGGCTAGCGGGACGGGAGACCCAGTACTTC
CDR3aa: CASSLGGLAGRETQYF

d_gene: NA
abundance: few
j_gene: TRBJ2-5
v_gene: TRBV5-6
CDR3nt: TGTGCCAGCAGTCTAACTACTTCCCCCCAGTACTTC
CDR3aa: CASSLTTSPQYF

d_gene: NA
abundance: NA
j_gene: TRBJ2-3
v_gene: TRBV2
CDR3nt: TGTGCCAGCAGTGTGGCTACGGATACGCAGTATTTT
CDR3aa: CASSVATDTQYF

d_gene: NA
abundance: NA
j_gene: TRBJ2-3
v_gene: TRBV30
CDR3nt: TGTGCCTGGGGGGGCGGAACCACAGATACGCAGTATTTT
CDR3aa: CAWGGGTTDTQYF

d_gene: TRBD1
abundance: NA
j_gene: TRBJ1-2
v_gene: TRBV7-8
CDR3nt: TGTGCCAGCAGCTCGCGACAGGGCGTCTATGGCTACACCTTC
CDR3aa: CASSSRQGVYGYTF

d_gene: NA
abundance: NA
j_gene: TRBJ2-3
v_gene: TRBV6-4
CDR3nt: TGTGCCAGCAGGCGACAGGCGGGCACAGATACGCAGTATTTT
CDR3aa: CASRRQAGTDTQYF

d_gene: NA
abundance: NA
j_gene: TRBJ2-7
v_gene: TRBV7-9
CDR3nt: TGTGCCAGCAGCTTAGCTGTAGCGACCTCCTACGAGCAGTACTTC
CDR3aa: CASSLAVATSYEQYF

d_gene: TRBD1
abundance: NA
j_gene: TRBJ1-2
v_gene: TRBV5-6
CDR3nt: TGTGCCAGCAGCTTTAGTGGACAGGCCCTCTATGGCTACACCTTC
CDR3aa: CASSFSGQALYGYTF

d_gene: NA
abundance: NA
j_gene: TRBJ2-7
v_gene: TRBV11-1
CDR3nt: TGTGCCAGCAGCTTTAAAAGGGGTCCCTACGAGCAGTACTTC
CDR3aa: CASSFKRGPYEQYF

d_gene: NA
abundance: NA
j_gene: TRBJ1-5
v_gene: TRBV6-1
CDR3nt: TGTGCCAGCAGTGTCTCGGGTACCCGCGGGCCCCAGCATTTT
CDR3aa: CASSVSGTRGPQHF

d_gene: TRBD2
abundance: NA
j_gene: TRBJ2-2
v_gene: TRBV7-9
CDR3nt: TGTGCCAGCAGCTTAGCGCATGGCGGGGGGAACACCGGGGAGCTGTTTTTT
CDR3aa: CASSLAHGGGNTGELFF

d_gene: NA
abundance: NA
j_gene: TRBJ1-1
v_gene: TRBV10-3
CDR3nt: TGTGCCATCGGGACCTCGGGGTCTATGAACACTGAAGCTTTCTTT
CDR3aa: CAIGTSGSMNTEAFF

d_gene: NA
abundance: NA
j_gene: TRBJ2-1
v_gene: TRBV30
CDR3nt: TGTGCCTATCTAGGCTATGAGCAGTTCTTC
CDR3aa: CAYLGYEQFF

d_gene: NA
abundance: once
j_gene: TRBJ1-1
v_gene: TRBV11-2
CDR3nt: TGTGCCAGCAGCTTAGTGGAGAAGACTGAAGCTTTCTTT
CDR3aa: CASSLVEKTEAFF

d_gene: TRBD1
abundance: NA
j_gene: TRBJ1-3
v_gene: TRBV27
CDR3nt: TGTGCCAGCAGTCCCGTGACAGGGGGCATTGGAAACACCATATATTTT
CDR3aa: CASSPVTGGIGNTIYF

d_gene: TRBD1
abundance: NA
j_gene: TRBJ1-5
v_gene: TRBV6-5
CDR3nt: TGTGCCAGCAGTTACTCGGGGACAGGGTCACAGCCCCAGCATTTT
CDR3aa: CASSYSGTGSQPQHF

d_gene: TRBD2
abundance: NA
j_gene: TRBJ2-3
v_gene: TRBV9
CDR3nt: TGTGCCAGCAGCTCCGGCCAGCTAGCGGGGGGGCTTGATACGCAGTATTTT
CDR3aa: CASSSGQLAGGLDTQYF

d_gene: TRBD2
abundance: NA
j_gene: TRBJ2-7
v_gene: TRBV29-1
CDR3nt: TGCAGCGTACAGCGGGAGGTGTCCTACGAGCAGTACTTC
CDR3aa: CSVQREVSYEQYF

d_gene: NA
abundance: NA
j_gene: TRBJ1-1
v_gene: TRBV6-5
CDR3nt: TGTGCCAGCAGTTACTCAGACGAAGCTTTCTTT
CDR3aa: CASSYSDEAFF

d_gene: NA
abundance: NA
j_gene: TRBJ2-4
v_gene: TRBV11-2
CDR3nt: TGTGCCAGCAGCTTAGCGGGTACCAAAAACATTCAGTACTTC
CDR3aa: CASSLAGTKNIQYF

d_gene: NA
abundance: NA
j_gene: TRBJ2-7
v_gene: TRBV5-1
CDR3nt: TGCGCCAGCAGGGAACGGGTAGAAAGCGTCCACGAGCAGTACTTC
CDR3aa: CASRERVESVHEQYF

d_gene: NA
abundance: NA
j_gene: TRBJ1-1
v_gene: TRBV6-6
CDR3nt: TGTGCCAGCAGTTACACTAGTTGGGCTTTCTTT
CDR3aa: CASSYTSWAFF